Below, one T cell receptor beta chain is given with its context. The antigen is undetermined. This sample was taken from a study of T-cell memory formation after mild COVID-19. Study-wide points: Second-wave clones peaking on day 37 lacked confirmed SARS-CoV-2 specificity. Shrinking CD4+ clones were chiefly CM and EM; CD8+ ones were chiefly EMRA. Later expanders leaned CD4+, whereas day 15 to 85 contracting clones were balanced CD4/CD8.

UMIs and sample barcodes were carried by the TCR alpha and TCR beta cDNA libraries that 5'RACE produced using constant-segment primers. Each CDR3 protein gets one entry after TCRdb re-called the 5' RACE reads with MiXCR. The repertoire holds fewer than 350,000 distinct CDR3 sequences, roughly 15% seen once, with about a fifth in the top ten. Germline V CDR1 and CDR2: SGHTA, FQGTGA. V was pared by 6 bases and J by 4 bases, with 5 bases of the junction left unmatched. There are 13 residues in the CDR3. The source material was PBMCs or a T cell subset sorted from them (not recorded which). The genes are TRBV7-3 and TRBJ1-1, with TRBD1 identical over 7 bases. This TCR was sampled from a man between 18 and 35 years old who had mild COVID-19 (a few samples of this study predate the infection). Cell type and time point are not known. CDR3 loop: CASSKGALTEAFF. Here the CDR3 DNA reads TGTGCCAGCAGTAAGGGGGCTCTCACTGAAGCTTTCTTT.